The following is a T cell receptor beta chain sequence with its context. The data derive from a study of blood T cell repertoires in COVID-19. The table came from immunoSEQ multiplex PCR; TCRdb's copy has only in-frame clones and leaves some out. The sample includes about 190,000 clones, 70% to 90% of them seen just once. Germline CDR1 reads WNHNN; CDR2 reads SYGVQD (reference sequence). Trimming removed 7 bases from V and 0 bases from J, with 22 bases in between. CDR3 length: 18 residues. This TCR was recovered from a man aged 80 or over with COVID-19, enrolled during active disease. This chain links TRBV10-1 with TRBJ1-3; D remains ambiguous. Sequenced sample: peripheral blood. The CDR3 region has the DNA TGCGCCAGCACCCTTAAGGACCTTTCGGGGAACTCTGGAAACACCATATATTTT. This sequence encodes CASTLKDLSGNSGNTIYF.